This is a list of T cell receptor beta chains from one sample in a study of blood T cell repertoires in COVID-19. TCRdb's table, derived via immunoSEQ multiplex PCR, lists solely in-frame clones and lacks some. The table has around 170,000 clones, around 80% seen once; the top ten hold about an eighth. Input material: PBMCs or T cells enriched from blood (not recorded which). The origin of the receptors is a man aged 55 to 70 who had been exposed to COVID-19. Both conserved end residues are trimmed from each CDR3.

V	J	CDR3
TRBV5-1	TRBJ2-5	ASSFPSGQETQY
TRBV19	TRBJ2-2	ASSTRQGSSGELF
TRBV7-7	TRBJ2-1	ASSLGSGASGRGEQF
TRBV7-9	TRBJ2-7	ASSQSDGQY
TRBV9	TRBJ1-3	ASSVVGGYPGNTIY
TRBV3-1/TRBV3-2	TRBJ1-1	ASSQRQGVRGNTEAF
TRBV5-1	TRBJ1-2	ASSSTGTGDGYT
TRBV5-4	TRBJ1-6	ASSHDSTVNSPLH
TRBV2	TRBJ2-3	ASMTSSQGANTQY
TRBV2	TRBJ2-5	ASERDRQETQY
TRBV27	TRBJ1-2	ASSPRDSGRGGYT
TRBV11-2	TRBJ2-7	ASSLDLSGRLYEQY
TRBV6-5	TRBJ1-5	ASSSRTVQPQH
TRBV3-1/TRBV3-2	TRBJ2-1	ASSQDHTGNEQF
TRBV7-2	TRBJ2-7	ASSLARRGGEQY
TRBV21-1	TRBJ1-6	ASSKEGRHYNSPLH
TRBV30	TRBJ1-2	AFSMATYGYT
TRBV4-3	TRBJ2-7	ASSQEGQGAYEQY
TRBV6-5	TRBJ1-1	ASSYSRAVKNTEAF
TRBV7-2	TRBJ1-3	ASSLEDRGSGNTIY
TRBV27	TRBJ2-7	ASNPLAGAAEGEQY
TRBV29-1	TRBJ1-5	SVGQIGGQPQH
TRBV4-1	TRBJ2-5	ASSQRLADIQETQY
TRBV7-9	TRBJ1-6	ASSLAAGGSPLH
TRBV6-2/TRBV6-3	TRBJ2-1	ASSSRGVGNNEQF
TRBV7-3	TRBJ2-3	ASSLRGPGYYTDTQY
TRBV7-3	TRBJ2-2	ASSLGQGRAGELF
TRBV7-9	TRBJ1-2	ASSLGAEGLKAGGYT
TRBV6-5	TRBJ2-7	ASSYSQFSYEQY
TRBV27	TRBJ2-1	ASSLWLAHHNEQF
TRBV19	TRBJ1-1	ASSSPPPRGTEAF
TRBV3-1/TRBV3-2	TRBJ1-2	ASSQETGRGGYT
TRBV30	TRBJ2-1	AGGRSGTVKF
TRBV28	TRBJ1-2	ASSWTGVYGYT
TRBV19	TRBJ1-6	ASCEANYNSPLH
TRBV12-3/TRBV12-4	TRBJ2-1	ASSRTGNNEQF
TRBV4-3	TRBJ1-4	ASSGATSATNEKLF
TRBV19	TRBJ2-1	ATSGSSYNEQF
TRBV5-4	TRBJ1-2	ASSLVQGAGGYT
TRBV7-9	TRBJ2-5	ASSPTPSQETQY
TRBV24-1	TRBJ1-1	ATSDGPGKNIEAF
TRBV6-2/TRBV6-3	TRBJ2-7	ASSYSTLAGSYEQY
TRBV6-6	TRBJ2-7	ASTLAGANYEQY
TRBV5-1	TRBJ2-2	ASSLRTPTGELF
TRBV2	TRBJ2-5	AKGLAGARETQY
TRBV5-1	TRBJ1-2	ASRLTGIGIGYT
TRBV10-3	TRBJ2-1	AIKSKDRGNEQF
TRBV18	TRBJ1-6	ASSASSSYNSPLH
TRBV2	TRBJ1-5	ASSAQGRESNQPQH
TRBV19	TRBJ1-4	ASSFIGNGEEKLF
TRBV5-6	TRBJ2-7	ASSWRASYEQY
TRBV11-2	TRBJ1-1	ASSWGLTAMNTEAF
TRBV24-1	TRBJ1-5	ATRMAGVNQPQH
TRBV30	TRBJ1-1	ASNSVVYTEAF